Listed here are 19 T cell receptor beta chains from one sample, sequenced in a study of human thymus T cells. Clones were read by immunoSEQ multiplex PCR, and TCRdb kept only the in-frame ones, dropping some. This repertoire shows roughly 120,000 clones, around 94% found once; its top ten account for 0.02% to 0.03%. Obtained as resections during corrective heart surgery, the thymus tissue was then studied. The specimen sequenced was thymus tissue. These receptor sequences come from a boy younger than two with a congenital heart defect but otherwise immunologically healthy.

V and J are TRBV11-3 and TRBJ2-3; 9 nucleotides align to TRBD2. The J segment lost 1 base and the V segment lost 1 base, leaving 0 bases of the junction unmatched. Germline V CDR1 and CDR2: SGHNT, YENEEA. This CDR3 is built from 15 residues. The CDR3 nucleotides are TGTGCCAGCAGCTTAGGGACTAGCGGCACAGATACGCAGTATTTT. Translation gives CASSLGTSGTDTQYF.

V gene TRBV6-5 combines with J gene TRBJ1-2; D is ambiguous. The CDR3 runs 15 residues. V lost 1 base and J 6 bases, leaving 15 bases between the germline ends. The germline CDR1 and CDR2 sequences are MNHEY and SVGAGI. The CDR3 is CASSYFAGAKDGYTF. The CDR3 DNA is TGTGCCAGCAGTTACTTCGCGGGAGCGAAAGATGGCTACACCTTC.

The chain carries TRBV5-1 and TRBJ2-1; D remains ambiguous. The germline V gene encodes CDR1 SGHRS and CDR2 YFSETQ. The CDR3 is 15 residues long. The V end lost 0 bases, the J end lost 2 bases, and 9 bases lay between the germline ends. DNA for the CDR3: TGCGCCAGCAGCTTGGCCTTCAGCCCCTACAATGAGCAGTTCTTC. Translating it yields CASSLAFSPYNEQFF.

CDR3: CASRPPGLAGGHEQFF. The CDR3, as DNA: TGTGCCAGCAGACCTCCGGGACTAGCGGGGGGGCACGAGCAGTTCTTC. The chain recombines TRBV27 with TRBJ2-1, with 16 bases matching TRBD2. This CDR3 has 16 residues. The V segment lost 6 bases and the J segment 10 bases; nucleotides outside the gene matches: 9. The germline CDR1 and CDR2 sequences are MNHEY and SMNVEV (reference sequence).

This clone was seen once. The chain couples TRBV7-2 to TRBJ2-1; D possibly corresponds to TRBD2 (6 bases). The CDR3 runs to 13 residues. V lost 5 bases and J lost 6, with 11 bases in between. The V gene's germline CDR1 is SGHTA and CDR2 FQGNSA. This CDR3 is CASSTGGANEQFF. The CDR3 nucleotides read TGTGCCAGCAGCACCGGAGGGGCCAATGAGCAGTTCTTC.

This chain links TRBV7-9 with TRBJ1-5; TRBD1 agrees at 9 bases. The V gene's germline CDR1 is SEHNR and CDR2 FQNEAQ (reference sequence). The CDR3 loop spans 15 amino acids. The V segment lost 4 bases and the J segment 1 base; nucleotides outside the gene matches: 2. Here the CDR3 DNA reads TGTGCCAGCAGCTCGGGACAGGGAAGCAATCAGCCCCAGCATTTT. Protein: CASSSGQGSNQPQHF.

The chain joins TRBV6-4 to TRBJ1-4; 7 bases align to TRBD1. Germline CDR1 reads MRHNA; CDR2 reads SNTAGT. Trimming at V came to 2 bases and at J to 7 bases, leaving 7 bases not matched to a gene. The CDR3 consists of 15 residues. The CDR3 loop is CASSDPDRECEKLFF. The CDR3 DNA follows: TGTGCCAGCAGTGACCCCGACAGGGAGTGTGAAAAACTGTTTTTT.

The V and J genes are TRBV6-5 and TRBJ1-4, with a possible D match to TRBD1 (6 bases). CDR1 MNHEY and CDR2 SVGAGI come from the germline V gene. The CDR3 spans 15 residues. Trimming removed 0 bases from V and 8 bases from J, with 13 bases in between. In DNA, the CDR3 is TGTGCCAGCAGTTACTCGACGGGGGGCAACGAAAAACTGTTTTTT. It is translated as CASSYSTGGNEKLFF.

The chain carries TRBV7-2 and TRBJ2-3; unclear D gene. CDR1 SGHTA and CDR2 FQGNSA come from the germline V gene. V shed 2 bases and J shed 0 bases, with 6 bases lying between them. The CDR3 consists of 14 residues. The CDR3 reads CASSLMVSTDTQYF. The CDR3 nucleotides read TGTGCCAGCAGCTTAATGGTCAGCACAGATACGCAGTATTTT.

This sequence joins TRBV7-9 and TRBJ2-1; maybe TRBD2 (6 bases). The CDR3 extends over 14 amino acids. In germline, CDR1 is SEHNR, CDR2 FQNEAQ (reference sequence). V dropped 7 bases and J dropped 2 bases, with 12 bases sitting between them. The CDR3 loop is CASKEGLTYNEQFF. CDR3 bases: TGTGCCAGCAAGGAGGGCCTCACCTACAATGAGCAGTTCTTC.

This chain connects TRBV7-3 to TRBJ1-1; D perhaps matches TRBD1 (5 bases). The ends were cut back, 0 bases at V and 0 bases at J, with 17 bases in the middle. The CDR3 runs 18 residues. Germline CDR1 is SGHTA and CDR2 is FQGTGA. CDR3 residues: CASSLTLISGPVNTEAFF. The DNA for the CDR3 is TGTGCCAGCAGCTTAACGTTAATTTCGGGACCGGTGAACACTGAAGCTTTCTTT.

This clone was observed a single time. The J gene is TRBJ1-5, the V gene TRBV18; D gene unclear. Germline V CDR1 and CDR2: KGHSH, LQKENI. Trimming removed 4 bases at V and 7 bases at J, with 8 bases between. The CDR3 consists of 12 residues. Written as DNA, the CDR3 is TGTGCCAGCTCACGCAGTGGGCAGCCCCAGCATTTT. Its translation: CASSRSGQPQHF. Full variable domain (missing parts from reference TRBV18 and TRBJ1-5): NAGVMQNPRHLVRRRGQEARLRCSPMKGHSHVYWYRQLPEEGLKFMVYLQKENIIDESGMPKERFSAEFPKEGPSILRIQQVVRGDSAAYFCASSRSGQPQHFGDGTRLSIL.

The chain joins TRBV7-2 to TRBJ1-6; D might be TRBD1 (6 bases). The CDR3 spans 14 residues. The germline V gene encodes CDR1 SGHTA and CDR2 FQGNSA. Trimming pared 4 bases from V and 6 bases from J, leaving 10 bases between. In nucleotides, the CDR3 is TGTGCCAGCAGCTACGGACAGAGTAATTCACCCCTCCACTTT. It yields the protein CASSYGQSNSPLHF.

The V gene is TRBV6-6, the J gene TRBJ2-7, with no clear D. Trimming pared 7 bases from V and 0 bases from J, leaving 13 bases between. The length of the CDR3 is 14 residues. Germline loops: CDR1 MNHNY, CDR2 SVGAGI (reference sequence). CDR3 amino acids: CASTLGPLSYEQYF. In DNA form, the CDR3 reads TGTGCCAGCACTCTAGGCCCACTCTCCTACGAGCAGTACTTC.

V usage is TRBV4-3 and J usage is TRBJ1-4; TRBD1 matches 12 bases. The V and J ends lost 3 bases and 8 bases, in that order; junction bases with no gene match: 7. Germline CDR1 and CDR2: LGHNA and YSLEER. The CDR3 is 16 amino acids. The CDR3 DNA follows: TGCGCCAGCAGCCACAAGTACGGGACAGGGGGCGAAAAACTGTTTTTT. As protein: CASSHKYGTGGEKLFF.

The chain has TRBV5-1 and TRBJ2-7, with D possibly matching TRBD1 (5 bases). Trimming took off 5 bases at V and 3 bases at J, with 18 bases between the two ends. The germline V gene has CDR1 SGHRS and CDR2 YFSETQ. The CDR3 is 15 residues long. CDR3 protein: CASRASDTLNYEQYF. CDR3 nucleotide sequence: TGCGCCAGCAGAGCATCGGACACCCTTAACTACGAGCAGTACTTC.

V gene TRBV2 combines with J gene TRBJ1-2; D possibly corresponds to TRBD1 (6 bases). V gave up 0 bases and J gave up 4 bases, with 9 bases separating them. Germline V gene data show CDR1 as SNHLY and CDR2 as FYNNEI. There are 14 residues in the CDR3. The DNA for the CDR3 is TGTGCCAGCAGTGAAGCGGGGGGGGCCTATGGCTACACCTTC. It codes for CASSEAGGAYGYTF.

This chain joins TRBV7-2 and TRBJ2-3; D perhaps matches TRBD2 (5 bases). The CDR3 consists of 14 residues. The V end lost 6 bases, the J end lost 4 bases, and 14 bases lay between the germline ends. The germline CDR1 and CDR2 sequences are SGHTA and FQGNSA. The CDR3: CASRTNTLADTQYF. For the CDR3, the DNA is TGTGCCAGCAGGACTAATACGTTGGCAGATACGCAGTATTTT.

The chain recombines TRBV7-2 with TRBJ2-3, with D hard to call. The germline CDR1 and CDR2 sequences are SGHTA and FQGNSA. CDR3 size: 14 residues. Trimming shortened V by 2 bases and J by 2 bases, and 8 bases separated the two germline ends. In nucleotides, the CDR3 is TGTGCCAGCAGCTTATGGCAGATCACAGATACGCAGTATTTT. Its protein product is CASSLWQITDTQYF.